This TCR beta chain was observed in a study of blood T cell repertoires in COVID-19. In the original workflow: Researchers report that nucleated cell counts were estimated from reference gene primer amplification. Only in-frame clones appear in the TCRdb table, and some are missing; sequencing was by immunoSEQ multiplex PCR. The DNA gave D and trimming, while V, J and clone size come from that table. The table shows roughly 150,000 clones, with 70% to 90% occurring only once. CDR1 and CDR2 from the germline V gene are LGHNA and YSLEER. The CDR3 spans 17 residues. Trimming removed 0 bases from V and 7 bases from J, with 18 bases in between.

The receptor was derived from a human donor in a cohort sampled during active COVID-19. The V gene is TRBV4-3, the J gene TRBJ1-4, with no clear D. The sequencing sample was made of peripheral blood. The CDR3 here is CASSQDRGPGRTEKLFF. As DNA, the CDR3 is TGCGCCAGCAGCCAAGATAGAGGGCCTGGGCGGACTGAAAAACTGTTTTTT.